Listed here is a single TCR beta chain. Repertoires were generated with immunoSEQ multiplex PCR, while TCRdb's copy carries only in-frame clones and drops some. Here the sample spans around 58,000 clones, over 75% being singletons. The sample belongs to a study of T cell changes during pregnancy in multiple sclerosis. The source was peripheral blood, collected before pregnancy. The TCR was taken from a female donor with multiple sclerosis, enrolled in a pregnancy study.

In nucleotides, the CDR3 is TGTGCCAGCAGCTTGACGGTTAATAATTCACCCCTCCACTTT. It translates to CASSLTVNNSPLHF. The chain is built from TRBV5-6 and TRBJ1-6; D is undetermined. The germline V gene has CDR1 SGHDT and CDR2 YYEEEE. This CDR3 spans 14 amino acids. V was cut by 1 base and J by 5 bases, with 7 bases left in between.